Following are 27 T cell receptor beta chains from one sample sequenced in a study of graft-versus-host responses after intestinal transplantation. Antigen specificity for these receptors is unknown. Here immunoSEQ multiplex PCR was the method, and the copy in TCRdb shows in-frame clones only, minus some. There are tens of thousands of clones in the sample; approximately 90% occur only once, and about 7.3% lies in the top ten. Here the sequenced sample was unstimulated CD8+ T cells sorted from spleen or lymph node cells, taken before transplant. The source is a human donor who was the organ donor for an intestinal transplant.

The rearrangement links TRBV7-6 to TRBJ1-4, with D unclear. CDR1 is SGHVS, CDR2 FNYEAQ, per germline. The CDR3 spans 16 residues. With 1 base removed from V and 5 bases from J, the gap between germline ends came to 14 bases. The CDR3 protein is CASSLVPVGLNEKLFF. The CDR3 nucleotides are TGTGCCAGCAGCTTAGTGCCGGTCGGGTTAAATGAAAAACTGTTTTTT.

The chain has TRBV4-1 and TRBJ2-6, with 9 bases fitting TRBD1. The CDR3 sequence is 16 residues long. Losses at the gene ends were 3 bases for V and 2 bases for J; bases not matched to a gene: 2. Per the germline V gene, CDR1 is MGHRA and CDR2 is YSYEKL. The CDR3 nucleotides are TGCGCCAGCAGCCAGGGACAGGGAACTGGGGCCAACGTCCTGACTTTC. Translating gives CASSQGQGTGANVLTF.

The chain recombines TRBV7-9 with TRBJ1-6; 8 bases agree with TRBD1. Germline V CDR1 and CDR2: SEHNR, FQNEAQ (reference sequence). The CDR3 contains 14 residues. Trimming removed 0 bases from V and 8 bases from J; junction bases left unmatched: 0. CDR3 in DNA: TGTGCCAGCAGCTTAGCGACAGGGGATTCACCCCTCCACTTT. Translating gives CASSLATGDSPLHF.

The V gene is TRBV4-1, the J gene TRBJ2-5; TRBD2 aligns across 7 bases. V dropped 0 bases and J dropped 4; count of bases not matched to a gene: 5. CDR3 length: 15 residues. Germline-derived CDR1 and CDR2 are MGHRA and YSYEKL. The chain's CDR3 is CASSQEGRERETQYF. CDR3 nucleotide sequence: TGCGCCAGCAGCCAAGAGGGGCGGGAGAGAGAGACCCAGTACTTC.

The chain combines TRBV29-1 with TRBJ1-1, with D hard to call. V was shortened by 4 bases and J by 3 bases, with 9 bases between the two germline ends. Looked up from germline, CDR1 is SQVTM and CDR2 is ANQGSEA. This CDR3 is built from 12 residues. The CDR3 DNA follows: TGCAGCGTTGTAAGGCCAGACACTGAAGCTTTCTTT. The encoded protein is CSVVRPDTEAFF.

This clone was recorded once. The CDR3 sequence: CASSPGTKETQYF. CDR3 nucleotide sequence: TGTGCCAGCAGTCCCGGGACCAAAGAGACCCAGTACTTC. The chain links TRBV2 to TRBJ2-5; D possibly matches TRBD1 or TRBD2 (5 bases each). Germline assignment: CDR1 SNHLY and CDR2 FYNNEI. Trimming took off 5 bases at V and 3 bases at J, with 10 bases between the two ends. This CDR3 region has 13 residues.

About this clone itself: The sample carries other DNA sequences with the same CDR3. V is TRBV5-6 and J is TRBJ2-5; D unclear. Trimming stripped 4 bases from V and 5 bases from J, with 21 bases between. This CDR3 is 16 amino acids long. Per the germline V gene, CDR1 is SGHDT and CDR2 is YYEEEE. CDR3 sequence: CASSPRMYAADETQYF. The CDR3 coding sequence is TGTGCCAGCAGCCCAAGGATGTACGCGGCCGATGAGACCCAGTACTTC.

J is TRBJ2-7 and V is TRBV30; a possible D gene is TRBD2 (7 bases). V was shortened by 0 bases and J by 3 bases, with 15 bases between the two germline ends. Germline V lookup: CDR1 GTSNPN, CDR2 SVGIG (reference sequence). The length of the CDR3 is 15 residues. As DNA, the CDR3 is TGTGCCTGGAGTGTAGGCCCAGGGGAGGGCTACGAGCAGTACTTC. Its translation is CAWSVGPGEGYEQYF. The entire variable domain, with the rest obtained from reference TRBV30 and TRBJ2-7, is as follows: SQTIHQWPATLVQPVGSPLSLECTVEGTSNPNLYWYRQAAGRGLQLLFYSVGIGQISSEVPQNLSASRPQDRQFILSSKKLLLSDSGFYLCAWSVGPGEGYEQYFGPGTRLTVT.

The chain couples TRBV19 to TRBJ2-7; the D is unclear. CDR1 and CDR2 from the germline V gene are LNHDA and SQIVND (reference sequence). The V and J ends lost 3 bases and 6 bases respectively, with 9 bases between them. The CDR3 loop spans 12 amino acids. The CDR3 loop is CASSIYLGEQYF. The CDR3 DNA sequence: TGTGCCAGTAGTATCTATCTGGGCGAGCAGTACTTC.

The gene calls are TRBV11-3 and TRBJ2-7; 8 bases are a match to TRBD2. The length of the CDR3 is 16 residues. V lost 3 bases and J lost 4; bases outside the gene matches: 11. The germline CDR1 and CDR2 sequences are SGHNT and YENEEA. Here the CDR3 reads CASSFRGLSGSYEQYF. In nucleotides, the CDR3 is TGTGCCAGCAGCTTTAGGGGCCTAAGCGGGAGTTACGAGCAGTACTTC.

This chain connects TRBV5-6 to TRBJ2-2, with TRBD1 as a possible D gene (5 bases). Germline CDR1 and CDR2: SGHDT and YYEEEE. The CDR3 spans 17 residues. Trimming removed 0 bases from V and 1 base from J, with 13 bases in between. The CDR3 protein is CASSLESRQGNTGELFF. In nucleotides, the CDR3 is TGTGCCAGCAGCTTGGAGAGCCGGCAGGGGAACACCGGGGAGCTGTTTTTT.

This chain joins TRBV9 and TRBJ2-1, with 10 bases aligning to TRBD2. CDR1 and CDR2 from the germline V gene are SGDLS and YYNGEE. This CDR3 comprises 18 residues. V lost 0 bases, J lost 6 bases, and 12 bases stayed unmatched. In DNA, the CDR3 is TGTGCCAGCAGCGTAGATGACGTCCTAGCGGGAGTGGGCAATGAGCAGTTCTTC. Translated, it gives CASSVDDVLAGVGNEQFF.

The chain employs TRBV6-6 and TRBJ2-7; 7 nucleotides match TRBD2. CDR3 length equals 13 residues. Germline V gives CDR1 MNHNY, CDR2 SVGAGI (reference sequence). With V trimmed by 5 bases and J by 3 bases, 4 bases remained unmatched. DNA of the CDR3: TGTGCCAGCAGTCCAGCGGGATTCTACGAGCAGTACTTC. Protein product: CASSPAGFYEQYF.

In regard to this clone: The junction shows a germline mismatch at one end, possibly a read error. CDR3 in amino acids: CASSFGTHTYEQYF. The CDR3 nucleotides read TGTGCCAGCAGTTTCGGGACGCACACCTACGAGCAGTACTTT. The rearrangement links TRBV27 to TRBJ2-7; D might be TRBD1 or TRBD2, each matching 5 bases. Germline assignment: CDR1 MNHEY and CDR2 SMNVEV (reference sequence). The CDR3 runs 14 residues.

Only a few counts were recorded for this clone. The V call is TRBV7-2, the J call TRBJ2-7, with D perhaps TRBD2 (6 bases). The CDR3 has 16 residues. Trimming removed 4 bases from V and 0 bases from J, with 16 bases in between. Germline V gene lookup returns CDR1 SGHTA and CDR2 FQGNSA. The CDR3 bases are TGTGCCAGCAGCTCCGGGTGGACTACCCTCTCCTACGAGCAGTACTTC. Its translation is CASSSGWTTLSYEQYF.

This clone was found once. The rearrangement joins TRBV5-6 to TRBJ2-2; TRBD2 might be the D (7 bases). Germline V CDR1 and CDR2: SGHDT, YYEEEE. V gave up 4 bases and J gave up 4 bases, with 11 bases separating them. This CDR3 spans 14 amino acids. This CDR3 reads CASSRGAGTGELFF. In DNA form, the CDR3 reads TGTGCCAGCAGCCGGGGGGCTGGCACCGGGGAGCTGTTTTTT.

In this sample, this clone turned up once. The chain joins TRBV6-1 to TRBJ1-4; 10 nucleotides agree with TRBD1. The CDR3 sequence is 14 residues long. The J segment lost 8 bases and the V segment lost 1 base, leaving 1 base of the junction unmatched. Germline V gene sequence: CDR1 MNHNS, CDR2 SASEGT. CDR3 sequence: CASSEGQGAEKLFF. The CDR3, as DNA: TGTGCCAGCAGTGAAGGACAGGGGGCGGAAAAACTGTTTTTT.

The V and J genes are TRBV25-1 and TRBJ2-1; 11 positions match TRBD2. The germline CDR1 and CDR2 sequences are MGHDK and SYGVNS. The CDR3 loop spans 15 amino acids. Unmatched junction bases numbered 4, after V lost 3 bases and J lost 6 bases. This chain's CDR3 is CASSELAGGSNEQFF. The CDR3 bases are TGTGCCAGCAGTGAGCTAGCGGGAGGAAGCAATGAGCAGTTCTTC.

The chain has TRBV9 and TRBJ2-3; no clear D gene. Trimming took 6 bases from V and 3 from J, leaving 14 bases between them. The CDR3 contains 14 residues. Germline CDR1 and CDR2: SGDLS and YYNGEE. The CDR3 nucleotides read TGTGCCAGCACAGCCGGAACCGAAACAGATACGCAGTATTTT. Its translation: CASTAGTETDTQYF.

V gene TRBV4-1 combines with J gene TRBJ2-7; D gene ambiguous. CDR3 length: 13 residues. CDR1 is MGHRA and CDR2 is YSYEKL in the germline V gene. Trimming cost V 4 bases and J 3 bases, with 10 bases left between them. The CDR3 sequence is CASSPGKSYEQYF. DNA for the CDR3: TGCGCCAGCAGCCCGGGCAAAAGCTACGAGCAGTACTTC.

This clone was counted a single time. J is TRBJ2-7 and V is TRBV5-1; D uncertain. CDR3 length: 13 residues. Trimming left V 0 bases short and J 5 bases short, with 9 bases between. Germline-derived CDR1 and CDR2 are SGHRS and YFSETQ. The CDR3 nucleotides read TGCGCCAGCAGCTTGGGCCCGGCCCACGAGCAGTACTTC. Encoded protein: CASSLGPAHEQYF.

This clone showed up just once. This rearrangement joins TRBV6-1 to TRBJ1-2; unclear D gene. V was cut by 6 bases and J by 4 bases, with 15 bases left in between. CDR1 and CDR2 from the germline V gene are MNHNS and SASEGT. The CDR3 has 14 amino acids. The CDR3 sequence is CASSDTSLGYGYTF. CDR3 coding DNA: TGTGCCAGCAGCGATACATCCCTGGGCTATGGCTACACCTTC.

Only one count was recorded for this clone. This chain joins TRBV4-1 and TRBJ2-7, with TRBD1 as a possible D gene (6 bases). V lost 3 bases to trimming and J lost 0 bases, with 18 bases between them. The germline V gene has CDR1 MGHRA and CDR2 YSYEKL. The CDR3 has 17 amino acids. The CDR3 DNA is TGCGCCAGCAGCCACGAGTATTCAGGGGTTACCTCCTACGAGCAGTACTTC. It encodes CASSHEYSGVTSYEQYF.

The chain is built from TRBV7-9 and TRBJ2-1, with 9 positions matching TRBD2. The trim removed 5 bases at V and 3 bases at J, leaving 5 bases unmatched. The germline V gene encodes CDR1 SEHNR and CDR2 FQNEAQ (reference sequence). This CDR3 contains 15 residues. The CDR3 DNA follows: TGTGCCAGCAGCACTAGCGGGCACTACTACAATGAGCAGTTCTTC. The encoded protein is CASSTSGHYYNEQFF.

This rearrangement joins TRBV27 to TRBJ2-7; either TRBD1 or TRBD2 may supply D (5 bases each). The CDR3 runs 14 residues. Germline CDR1 and CDR2: MNHEY and SMNVEV (reference sequence). V lost 3 bases and J lost 1, with 10 bases in between. CDR3 in DNA: TGTGCCAGCAGTTTTCGGGGCAGTTCCTACGAGCAGTACTTC. Residues: CASSFRGSSYEQYF.

The chain combines TRBV27 with TRBJ2-1; a weak D match, TRBD2 (5 bases). V lost 5 bases to trimming and J lost 7 bases, with 15 bases between them. The CDR3 totals 14 residues. Germline CDR1 MNHEY, CDR2 SMNVEV (reference sequence). The CDR3 DNA follows: TGTGCCAGCAGTCCCATTGGACTCACTAATGAGCAGTTCTTC. Translation: CASSPIGLTNEQFF.

The chain combines TRBV6-5 with TRBJ2-7; 7 bases align to TRBD1. The CDR3 consists of 16 residues. The germline CDR1 and CDR2 sequences are MNHEY and SVGAGI. Unmatched junction bases numbered 7, after V lost 0 bases and J lost 2 bases. CDR3 region: CASSYSGGPKTYEQYF. In DNA, the CDR3 is TGTGCCAGCAGTTACTCAGGGGGCCCAAAGACCTACGAGCAGTACTTC.